Given below is one T cell receptor beta chain in context. No antigen is known for it. The sample comes from a study of response to subunit inactivated influenza vaccine. The study's findings and limits: New T cells are recruited in small numbers by each seasonal influenza vaccination, according to the authors' suggestion.

This CDR3 comprises 15 residues. CDR1 and CDR2 (germline): SGHKS, YYEKEE (reference sequence). The ends were cut back, 4 bases at V and 6 bases at J, with 18 bases in the middle. MiXCR, applied by TCRdb to the RT-PCR reads, yields one record per CDR3 protein. There are fewer than 600,000 distinct CDR3 sequences in the sample; roughly 7.9% occur only once, and over 10% lies in the top ten. This TCR was recovered from a man between 50 and 69 years old who received an inactivated influenza vaccine. Material: PBMCs from blood, obtained 23 to 25 months after vaccination. The genes are TRBV5-5 and TRBJ2-3; D could derive from TRBD1 or TRBD2 (7 bases each). The CDR3: CASSQNDREGDTQYF. The CDR3 DNA follows: TGTGCCAGCAGCCAAAACGACAGGGAGGGGGATACGCAGTATTTT.